This T cell receptor beta chain was identified during a study of shared clonotypes between healthy human individuals. This CDR3 has 15 amino acids. Germline V lookup: CDR1 SGHNT, CDR2 YENEEA. With 8 bases clipped from V and 5 bases from J, the junction kept 7 bases outside the gene matches. TCRdb's table, derived via immunoSEQ multiplex PCR, lists solely in-frame clones and lacks some. The sample has millions of clones, just over 90% seen once. Sequencing was done on a sample of naive CD4+ T cells from PBMCs. Subset here: CD45RA+ positively selected. The chain recombines TRBV11-3 with TRBJ2-3; 13 nucleotides line up with TRBD2. This clonotype originated in a young man in good health. Some clones in this sample may be carry-over from other donors' samples. The DNA for the CDR3 is TGTGCCAGCGCGACTGGGACTAGCGGGAAAGATACGCAGTATTTT. It is translated as CASATGTSGKDTQYF.